This entry lists 32 T cell receptor beta chains sequenced from one sample in a study of shared clonotypes between healthy human individuals (dated by TCRdb to between 2020 and 2021). Library method: the immunoSEQ multiplex PCR assay. TCRdb holds this immuneACCESS table with in-frame rearrangements only. Some clones are missing; in checked studies, unresolved V genes explain under half, and the rest has no known cause. The sample profile shows roughly 500,000 clones; 79% of them were found once. In total, the top ten clones hold 10% to 15% of the sample. The sequenced sample consisted of PBMCs. Receptor source: a middle-aged woman in good health. Some clones in this sample may be carry-over from other donors' samples.

In its sample, this clone was seen once. This chain links TRBV7-3 with TRBJ1-1, with a possible D match to TRBD1 (5 bases). V lost 6 bases, J lost 5 bases, and 13 bases lay in between. The germline gives CDR1 SGHTA, CDR2 FQGTGA. There are 13 residues in the CDR3. In nucleotides, the CDR3 is TGTGCCAGCAGTACCTCAGGGTGGACTGAAGCTTTCTTT. Translated: CASSTSGWTEAFF.

The chain recombines TRBV10-3 with TRBJ2-1, with 12 bases lining up with TRBD2. The CDR3 is 14 amino acids. J was trimmed by 9 bases and V by 6 bases; bases with no gene match: 6. Per germline, CDR1 ENHRY and CDR2 SYGVKD. CDR3 amino acids: CAIRGLAGLGEQFF. CDR3 DNA sequence: TGTGCCATCAGAGGACTAGCGGGATTAGGTGAGCAGTTCTTC.

The V and J genes are TRBV30 and TRBJ2-1; a weak D match, TRBD1 (6 bases). The CDR3 runs 11 residues. Germline CDR1 GTSNPN, CDR2 SVGIG (reference sequence). Trimming took off 0 bases at V and 10 bases at J, with 7 bases between the two ends. Here the CDR3 reads CAWSVRGEQFF. The CDR3 region has the DNA TGTGCCTGGAGTGTAAGGGGGGAGCAGTTCTTC.

This clone was observed a handful of times. This chain uses TRBV19 with TRBJ1-5; the D gene is possibly TRBD1 (5 bases). CDR1 is LNHDA, CDR2 SQIVND, per germline (reference sequence). This CDR3 is 15 amino acids long. V lost 4 bases to trimming and J lost 1 base, with 11 bases between them. The chain's CDR3 is CASSTGTVSNQPQHF. Written as DNA, the CDR3 is TGTGCCAGTAGTACAGGGACGGTGAGCAATCAGCCCCAGCATTTT.

The chain carries TRBV2 and TRBJ2-3; 9 nucleotides agree with TRBD2. The V and J ends lost 4 bases and 6 bases, in that order; junction bases with no gene match: 8. CDR1 and CDR2 (germline): SNHLY, FYNNEI. The CDR3 covers 15 residues. The CDR3 here is CASSGDSGSFDTQYF. The CDR3, as DNA: TGTGCCAGCAGTGGGGATAGCGGGAGCTTCGATACGCAGTATTTT.

This chain connects TRBV5-1 to TRBJ1-2; D is perhaps TRBD1 (6 bases). This CDR3 is built from 14 residues. CDR1 SGHRS and CDR2 YFSETQ come from the germline V gene. V lost 1 base and J 3 bases, leaving 10 bases between the germline ends. The CDR3 DNA reads TGCGCCAGCAGCTTGCTACAGGGCCACTATGGCTACACCTTC. This codes for CASSLLQGHYGYTF.

The rearrangement links TRBV19 to TRBJ2-1; 7 nucleotides match TRBD1. Trimming at V came to 1 base and at J to 8 bases, leaving 14 bases not matched to a gene. The CDR3 contains 17 residues. Germline loops: CDR1 LNHDA, CDR2 SQIVND (reference sequence). DNA for the CDR3: TGTGCCAGTAGTATAGTCTATACCGGACAGGTATCCGATGAGCAGTTCTTC. Protein sequence: CASSIVYTGQVSDEQFF. Drawing the rest from reference TRBV19 and TRBJ2-1, the complete variable domain is DGGITQSPKYLFRKEGQNVTLSCEQNLNHDAMYWYRQDPGQGLRLIYYSQIVNDFQKGDIAEGYSVSREKKESFPLTVTSAQKNPTAFYLCASSIVYTGQVSDEQFFGPGTRLTVL.

The chain is built from TRBV6-5 and TRBJ2-7; 7 bases agree with TRBD1. Trimming cost V 5 bases and J 6 bases; bases outside gene matches: 13. This CDR3 comprises 15 residues. Germline CDR1 MNHEY, CDR2 SVGAGI. CDR3 coding DNA: TGTGCCAGCAGTAGGGCGGTAAGGGGGCGTTCCGAGCAGTACTTC. Translation gives CASSRAVRGRSEQYF.

This clone was recorded only once. The chain combines TRBV9 with TRBJ2-3; D is possibly TRBD2 (5 bases). CDR3 size: 15 residues. CDR1 SGDLS and CDR2 YYNGEE come from the germline V gene. V was clipped by 6 bases and J by 2 bases, with 16 bases between them. The CDR3 spells CASTPVGAITDTQYF. CDR3 nucleotides: TGTGCCAGCACCCCGGTGGGAGCTATCACAGATACGCAGTATTTT.

The chain couples TRBV7-2 to TRBJ2-7; 8 bases match TRBD1. The germline V gene encodes CDR1 SGHTA and CDR2 FQGNSA. The CDR3 loop spans 14 amino acids. Trimming cost V 3 bases and J 3 bases; bases outside gene matches: 4. The CDR3 sequence: CASSLDRASYEQYF. DNA of the CDR3: TGTGCCAGCAGCTTGGACAGGGCAAGCTACGAGCAGTACTTC.

The chain joins TRBV4-2 to TRBJ1-5, with a tentative D call TRBD1 (5 bases). This CDR3 spans 17 amino acids. Germline V gene sequence: CDR1 LGHNA, CDR2 YNFKEQ. Trimming left V 3 bases short and J 6 bases short, with 21 bases between. The CDR3 loop is CASSQQDGQGVGQPQHF. CDR3 in DNA: TGTGCCAGCAGCCAGCAAGATGGGCAGGGCGTTGGTCAGCCCCAGCATTTT.

In its sample, this clone was seen once. At one of its ends the junction is not consistent with the germline gene, which may arise from a read error. The chain uses TRBV10-2 and TRBJ2-7; TRBD2 might be the D (6 bases). Germline lookup yields CDR1 WSHSY and CDR2 SAAADI. The CDR3 has 13 residues. The CDR3 bases are TGCGTCAGCAGTGAGTGGGGGGAATACGAGCAGTACTTC. It is translated as CVSSEWGEYEQYF.

The V call is TRBV9, the J call TRBJ2-3; D not resolved. Per the germline V gene, CDR1 is SGDLS and CDR2 is YYNGEE. The CDR3 has 13 residues. Trimming took 4 bases from V and 4 from J, leaving 10 bases between them. The CDR3 nucleotides are TGTGCCAGCAGCACGCGTGTCGCAGATACGCAGTATTTT. Its protein product is CASSTRVADTQYF. The entire variable domain, with the rest obtained from reference TRBV9 and TRBJ2-3, is as follows: DSGVTQTPKHLITATGQRVTLRCSPRSGDLSVYWYQQSLDQGLQFLIQYYNGEERAKGNILERFSAQQFPDLHSELNLSSLELGDSALYFCASSTRVADTQYFGPGTRLTVL.

The chain links TRBV18 to TRBJ2-4; 11 bases agree with TRBD2. Germline-derived CDR1 and CDR2 are KGHSH and LQKENI. The CDR3 loop spans 18 amino acids. Trimming removed 3 bases from V and 7 bases from J; junction bases left unmatched: 14. The CDR3 loop is CASSPTMTSGAFGNIQYF. CDR3 nucleotide sequence: TGTGCCAGCTCACCCACGATGACTAGCGGGGCTTTCGGGAACATTCAGTACTTC.

This clone has a handful of counts. This sequence joins TRBV25-1 and TRBJ2-1; D remains ambiguous. With 4 bases removed from V and 5 bases from J, the gap between germline ends came to 3 bases. Germline V gene data show CDR1 as MGHDK and CDR2 as SYGVNS. This CDR3 has 11 amino acids. CDR3 nucleotides: TGTGCCAGCAGTGTGCACAATGAGCAGTTCTTC. Translation gives CASSVHNEQFF.

This clone turned up a few times. This sequence joins TRBV14 and TRBJ2-7; D ambiguous. The CDR3 is 15 amino acids. The ends were cut back, 1 base at V and 3 bases at J, with 13 bases in the middle. Germline loops: CDR1 SGHDN, CDR2 FVKESK. The DNA of the CDR3 is TGTGCCAGCAGCCAAGTGATAGCCCAGATCTACGAGCAGTACTTC. The encoded protein is CASSQVIAQIYEQYF.

J is TRBJ1-2 and V is TRBV2, with D perhaps TRBD1 (5 bases). V lost 3 bases, J lost 4 bases, and 9 bases lay in between. The CDR3 loop spans 13 amino acids. Germline V gene data show CDR1 as SNHLY and CDR2 as FYNNEI. The CDR3: CASSDRTPYGYTF. In DNA, the CDR3 is TGTGCCAGCAGTGACCGGACACCCTATGGCTACACCTTC.

V usage is TRBV7-2 and J usage is TRBJ2-5; no definite D call. V lost 2 bases to trimming and J lost 5 bases, with 15 bases between them. Looked up from germline, CDR1 is SGHTA and CDR2 is FQGNSA. The CDR3 runs to 15 residues. In nucleotides, the CDR3 is TGTGCCAGCAGCTTAACCCAAGCCACGAGGGAGACCCAGTACTTC. Translating gives CASSLTQATRETQYF.

The genes are TRBV28 and TRBJ1-4; 9 nucleotides align to TRBD1. V gave up 1 base and J gave up 6 bases; unmatched junction bases: 3. The germline gives CDR1 MDHEN, CDR2 SYDVKM. This CDR3 region has 15 residues. The CDR3 DNA follows: TGTGCCAGCAGTTTATCACGACAGGGGGATGAAAAACTGTTTTTT. Protein: CASSLSRQGDEKLFF.

The V and J genes are TRBV5-1 and TRBJ2-2; TRBD1 or TRBD2 may be the D gene (5 bases each). Germline CDR1 reads SGHRS; CDR2 reads YFSETQ. Trimming removed 6 bases at V and 0 bases at J, with 12 bases between. The CDR3 is made up of 15 amino acids. CDR3 protein: CASIGGTANTGELFF. CDR3 nucleotide sequence: TGCGCCAGCATTGGTGGGACGGCGAACACCGGGGAGCTGTTTTTT. Combining the CDR3 with reference TRBV5-1 and TRBJ2-2 gives the whole variable domain KAGVTQTPRYLIKTRGQQVTLSCSPISGHRSVSWYQQTPGQGLQFLFEYFSETQRNKGNFPGRFSGRQFSNSRSEMNVSTLELGDSALYLCASIGGTANTGELFFGEGSRLTVL.

This clone was seen a few times. The genes are TRBV21-1 and TRBJ2-7; TRBD2, the table's D call, lacks a check against the DNA. TRBV21-1 is termed a pseudogene. This CDR3 is 14 amino acids long. CDR3 residues: CASSNPGEAYEQYF. CDR3 nucleotides: TGTGCCAGCAGCAACCCGGGAGAGGCCTACGAGCAGTACTTC.

This clone appeared a single time. The chain combines TRBV19 with TRBJ2-2, with D perhaps matching TRBD2 (6 bases). The CDR3 extends over 15 amino acids. Trimming took 2 bases from V and 4 from J, leaving 11 bases between them. Germline CDR1 reads LNHDA; CDR2 reads SQIVND (reference sequence). In nucleotides, the CDR3 is TGTGCCAGTAGTATAATTATCGGGGGCACCGGGGAGCTGTTTTTT. Protein: CASSIIIGGTGELFF.

The chain recombines TRBV11-2 with TRBJ1-2; perhaps TRBD1 as D (5 bases). The CDR3 sequence is 13 residues long. The germline gives CDR1 SGHAT, CDR2 FQNNGV. Trimming removed 5 bases from V and 3 bases from J, with 10 bases in between. The CDR3 nucleotides read TGTGCCAGCAGCCCGGCGGGGGACTATGGCTACACCTTC. Amino acids: CASSPAGDYGYTF.

The chain recombines TRBV29-1 with TRBJ1-3, with D maybe TRBD1 (5 bases). Trimming took 4 bases from V and 8 from J, leaving 12 bases between them. The CDR3 is made up of 12 amino acids. CDR1 is SQVTM and CDR2 is ANQGSEA in the germline V gene. The CDR3 DNA is TGCAGCGTTGTTCCGGGGGGAGACACCATATATTTT. Translation: CSVVPGGDTIYF.

This chain joins TRBV5-4 and TRBJ2-4, with TRBD1 identical over 8 bases. V lost 4 bases, J lost 0 bases, and 6 bases stayed unmatched. The CDR3 loop spans 16 amino acids. Germline values: CDR1 SGHNT, CDR2 YYREEE (reference sequence). CDR3 nucleotide sequence: TGTGCCAGCAGCCCCCAGGGGGCCCTAGCCAAAAACATTCAGTACTTC. Translated, it gives CASSPQGALAKNIQYF.

As for this clone: The sample contains more than one DNA sequence encoding this CDR3. This chain uses TRBV7-2 with TRBJ2-1; no definite D call. Germline V gene lookup returns CDR1 SGHTA and CDR2 FQGNSA. The CDR3 sequence is 12 residues long. The V end lost 2 bases, the J end lost 5 bases, and 4 bases lay between the germline ends. CDR3 loop: CASSLSNNEQFF. In DNA form, the CDR3 reads TGTGCCAGCAGCTTAAGTAACAATGAGCAGTTCTTC.

The chain uses TRBV30 and TRBJ1-1; 7 bases map to TRBD1. CDR3 size: 13 residues. The ends lost 3 bases at V and 4 bases at J; junction bases unmatched: 5. Per germline, CDR1 GTSNPN and CDR2 SVGIG (reference sequence). The CDR3 bases are TGTGCCTGGAGGTCGACAGGGTCCACTGAAGCTTTCTTT. This sequence encodes CAWRSTGSTEAFF.

This rearrangement joins TRBV11-1 to TRBJ1-5; possible D gene TRBD1, 5 bases. CDR1 and CDR2 (germline): SGHAT, FQDESV (reference sequence). With 5 bases removed from V and 0 bases from J, the gap between germline ends came to 8 bases. The CDR3 loop spans 14 amino acids. The CDR3 DNA is TGTGCCAGCAGCCCGGGGGATAGCAATCAGCCCCAGCATTTT. Protein: CASSPGDSNQPQHF.

This chain uses TRBV18 with TRBJ2-7; no firm D call. The CDR3 loop spans 14 amino acids. Germline assignment: CDR1 KGHSH and CDR2 LQKENI. Trimming cost V 3 bases and J 5 bases, with 14 bases left between them. CDR3 protein: CASSPGTFLNEQYF. CDR3 DNA sequence: TGTGCCAGCTCACCGGGTACCTTTTTGAACGAGCAGTACTTC. The whole variable domain, remainder taken from reference TRBV18 and TRBJ2-7, is NAGVMQNPRHLVRRRGQEARLRCSPMKGHSHVYWYRQLPEEGLKFMVYLQKENIIDESGMPKERFSAEFPKEGPSILRIQQVVRGDSAAYFCASSPGTFLNEQYFGPGTRLTVT.

This chain joins TRBV10-3 and TRBJ2-1; the D call may be TRBD1 or TRBD2 (5 bases each). Germline assignment: CDR1 ENHRY and CDR2 SYGVKD. There are 13 residues in the CDR3. V lost 7 bases to trimming and J lost 5 bases, with 12 bases between them. CDR3 sequence reads: CAINDWDHNEQFF. CDR3 bases: TGTGCCATCAACGACTGGGACCACAATGAGCAGTTCTTC.

The chain recombines TRBV6-1 with TRBJ2-7; 10 nucleotides line up with TRBD2. Per germline, CDR1 MNHNS and CDR2 SASEGT. The CDR3 has 15 residues. With 4 bases clipped from V and 5 bases from J, the junction kept 8 bases outside the gene matches. The CDR3 bases are TGTGCCAGCAGTGGACCAAGCGGGAGGGTCAACGAGCAGTACTTC. Residues: CASSGPSGRVNEQYF.

The chain combines TRBV28 with TRBJ1-3, with D unclear. Germline lookup yields CDR1 MDHEN and CDR2 SYDVKM. Between the trimmed V and J ends, which lost 9 bases and 2 bases, there was a span of 11 bases. The CDR3 covers 13 residues. The CDR3 coding sequence is TGTGCCAGTAGGTTTCAAACTGGAAACACCATATATTTT. Translation: CASRFQTGNTIYF.